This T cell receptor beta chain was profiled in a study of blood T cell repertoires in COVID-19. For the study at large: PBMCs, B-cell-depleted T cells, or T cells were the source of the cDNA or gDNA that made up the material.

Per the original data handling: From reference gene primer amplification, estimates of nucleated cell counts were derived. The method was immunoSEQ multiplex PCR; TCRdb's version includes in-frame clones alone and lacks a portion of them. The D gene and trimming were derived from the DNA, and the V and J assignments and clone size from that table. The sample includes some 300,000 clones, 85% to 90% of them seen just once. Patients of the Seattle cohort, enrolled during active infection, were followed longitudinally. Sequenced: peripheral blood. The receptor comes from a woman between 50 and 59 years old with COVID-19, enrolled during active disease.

This CDR3 reads CASSLIAGAEAFF. The CDR3 DNA reads as TGTGCCAGCAGCTTAATTGCGGGCGCAGAAGCTTTCTTT. This chain connects TRBV7-2 to TRBJ1-1; D is unclear. The CDR3 is made up of 13 amino acids. Germline CDR1 reads SGHTA; CDR2 reads FQGNSA. V lost 2 bases, J lost 8 bases, and 12 bases lay in between.